This T cell receptor (beta chain) was retrieved from a study of blood T cell repertoires in COVID-19. Across the study: Samples came from the United States, Italy and Spain, spanning acute and convalescent COVID-19. PBMCs, B-cell-depleted T cells, or T cells were the source of the cDNA or gDNA that made up the material.

The germline gives CDR1 SGHDT, CDR2 YYEEEE. V lost 1 base to trimming and J lost 10 bases, with 17 bases between them. CDR3 size: 14 residues. This clone was observed a single time. Per the study methods: Cell counts per sample came from amplifying reference gene primers. Generated by immunoSEQ multiplex PCR, the TCRdb table keeps only in-frame clones and is missing some. Clone size and V and J calls were adopted from that table, with D and trimming inferred from the DNA. The sample shows around 200,000 clones, around 90% of them seen only once. This clonotype was sampled from a woman aged 18-29 years who had recovered from COVID-19. Sample: peripheral blood. This chain links TRBV5-6 with TRBJ1-1; D possibly corresponds to TRBD1 (5 bases). This chain's CDR3 is CASSLRGEYRLAFF. CDR3 coding DNA: TGTGCCAGCAGCTTGCGGGGGGAATACAGGTTAGCTTTCTTT.